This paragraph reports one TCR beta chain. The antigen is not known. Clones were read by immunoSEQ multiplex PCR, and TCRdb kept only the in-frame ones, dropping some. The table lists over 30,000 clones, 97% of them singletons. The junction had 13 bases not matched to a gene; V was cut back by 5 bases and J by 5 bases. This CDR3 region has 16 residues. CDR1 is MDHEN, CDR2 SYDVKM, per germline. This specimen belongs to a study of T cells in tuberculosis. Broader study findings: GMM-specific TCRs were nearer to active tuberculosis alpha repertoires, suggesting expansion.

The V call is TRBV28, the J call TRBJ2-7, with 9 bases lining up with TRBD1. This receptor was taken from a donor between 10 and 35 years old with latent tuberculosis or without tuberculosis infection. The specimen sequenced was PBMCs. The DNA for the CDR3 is TGTGCCAGCAGTACCCTTCCCGGGACAGGGACCAACGAGCAGTACTTC. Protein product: CASSTLPGTGTNEQYF. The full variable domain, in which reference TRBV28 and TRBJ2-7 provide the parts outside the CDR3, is DVKVTQSSRYLVKRTGEKVFLECVQDMDHENMFWYRQDPGLGLRLIYFSYDVKMKEKGDIPEGYSVSREKKERFSLILESASTNQTSMYLCASSTLPGTGTNEQYFGPGTRLTVT.